Following are 21 T cell receptor beta chains from one sample sequenced in a study of blood T cells in healthy people across ages. Primed by a sample-barcoded 5' primer and a J-beta primer mix, a second PCR proceeded for 7 to 11 cycles. TCRdb reprocessed the 5' RACE reads via MiXCR and lists one record per CDR3 protein. The table lists hundreds of thousands of distinct CDR3 sequences, 45% to 65% of them singletons. The specimen sequenced was blood. These receptors originate from a man aged 55-75 years in good health.

This rearrangement joins TRBV28 to TRBJ2-5; D unclear. The CDR3 runs to 15 residues. CDR1 and CDR2 from the germline V gene are MDHEN and SYDVKM. Trimming pared 4 bases from V and 0 bases from J, leaving 12 bases between. CDR3 nucleotides: TGTGCCAGCAGTTCCGGAGTGCGGTACCAAGAGACCCAGTACTTC. This translates into CASSSGVRYQETQYF.

This chain uses TRBV6-1 with TRBJ1-2; 10 bases are shared with TRBD1. The length of the CDR3 is 14 residues. The germline gives CDR1 MNHNS, CDR2 SASEGT. The junction had 7 bases not matched to a gene; V was cut back by 4 bases and J by 8 bases. The CDR3 DNA follows: TGTGCCAGCAGTGGAACCGGGACAGGGGAAGGCTACACCTTC. Translated: CASSGTGTGEGYTF.

This sequence joins TRBV7-9 and TRBJ1-2; TRBD1 aligns across 11 bases. The CDR3 runs to 17 residues. Germline V lookup: CDR1 SEHNR, CDR2 FQNEAQ (reference sequence). With 4 bases clipped from V and 4 bases from J, the junction kept 11 bases outside the gene matches. For the CDR3, the DNA is TGTGCCAGCAGCTCGGGACAGGGGGGCGAATATGGCTATGGCTACACCTTC. It codes for CASSSGQGGEYGYGYTF.

The chain uses TRBV7-9 and TRBJ1-2, with TRBD1 matching 8 bases. The trim removed 4 bases at V and 8 bases at J, leaving 6 bases unmatched. This CDR3 spans 13 amino acids. CDR1 SEHNR and CDR2 FQNEAQ come from the germline V gene (reference sequence). CDR3 coding DNA: TGTGCCAGCAGCTCGACAGGGGAGGACGGCTACACCTTC. It yields the protein CASSSTGEDGYTF.

This chain joins TRBV5-1 and TRBJ2-3, with 7 positions matching TRBD1. Looked up from germline, CDR1 is SGHRS and CDR2 is YFSETQ. The length of the CDR3 is 16 residues. The V and J ends lost 0 bases and 4 bases, in that order; junction bases with no gene match: 8. The CDR3 region has the DNA TGCGCCAGCAGCTTGGCAGGCCTCGACAGGGCAGATACGCAGTATTTT. Translation gives CASSLAGLDRADTQYF.

This clonotype was picked up a small number of times. This sequence joins TRBV7-2 and TRBJ1-2; D not resolved. CDR3 length: 13 amino acids. Trimming took 5 bases from V and 1 from J, leaving 8 bases between them. Looked up from germline, CDR1 is SGHTA and CDR2 is FQGNSA. CDR3 residues: CASSPNYNYGYTF. Here the CDR3 DNA reads TGTGCCAGCAGCCCCAACTATAACTATGGCTACACCTTC. The variable domain in full, with the rest retrieved from reference TRBV7-2 and TRBJ1-2, is GAGVSQSPSNKVTEKGKDVELRCDPISGHTALYWYRQSLGQGLEFLIYFQGNSAPDKSGLPSDRFSAERTGGSVSTLTIQRTQQEDSAVYLCASSPNYNYGYTFGSGTRLTVV.

V is TRBV9 and J is TRBJ2-3; no reliable D call. V lost 4 bases and J lost 5, with 11 bases in between. This CDR3 comprises 13 residues. CDR1 and CDR2 from the germline V gene are SGDLS and YYNGEE. CDR3 loop: CASSPPLRDTQYF. The CDR3, as DNA: TGTGCCAGCAGCCCCCCCCTCAGAGATACGCAGTATTTT.

This chain joins TRBV12-3 or TRBV12-4 and TRBJ2-3; 7 bases line up with TRBD1. The length of the CDR3 is 16 residues. The V and J ends lost 3 bases and 2 bases, in that order; junction bases with no gene match: 8. In DNA, the CDR3 is TGTGCCAGCAGTTTGGGGTCGGGACAGTACACAGATACGCAGTATTTT. Its translation is CASSLGSGQYTDTQYF.

The chain combines TRBV5-1 with TRBJ1-2; 7 nucleotides align to TRBD1. CDR1 and CDR2 from the germline V gene are SGHRS and YFSETQ. The trim removed 4 bases at V and 5 bases at J, leaving 2 bases unmatched. The CDR3 runs to 12 residues. CDR3 amino acids: CASSGTEYGYTF. The CDR3 coding sequence is TGCGCCAGCAGCGGGACAGAGTATGGCTACACCTTC.

The V gene is TRBV2, the J gene TRBJ2-5; TRBD2 aligns across 8 bases. With 6 bases clipped from V and 3 bases from J, the junction kept 6 bases outside the gene matches. This CDR3 has 14 amino acids. Germline-derived CDR1 and CDR2 are SNHLY and FYNNEI. This CDR3 reads CASRLTSAKETQYF. The DNA for the CDR3 is TGTGCCAGCAGGCTGACTAGCGCCAAAGAGACCCAGTACTTC.

The rearrangement links TRBV3-1 to TRBJ1-4; no clear D. Germline CDR1 is LGHDT and CDR2 is YNNKEL (reference sequence). This CDR3 region has 14 residues. The germline V and J ends were trimmed by 3 bases and 6 bases, with 11 bases remaining between them. This CDR3 reads CASSQAGEHEKLFF. The CDR3 nucleotides are TGTGCCAGCAGCCAGGCCGGAGAGCATGAAAAACTGTTTTTT.

Points on this clonotype: One end of the junction varies from germline; a read error may be responsible. J is TRBJ2-6 and V is TRBV12-3 or TRBV12-4, with TRBD1 matching 10 bases. There are 17 residues in the CDR3. CDR3 in amino acids: CASRKGQGGSGAHVLTF. The DNA for the CDR3 is TGTGCCAGCAGGAAAGGACAGGGGGGGTCTGGGGCCCACGTCCTGACTTTC.

The rearrangement joins TRBV7-8 to TRBJ2-5; the D gene is possibly TRBD2 (7 bases). This CDR3 comprises 16 residues. Trimming shortened V by 0 bases and J by 3 bases, and 14 bases separated the two germline ends. In germline, CDR1 is SGHVS, CDR2 FQNEAQ. CDR3 region: CASSLAGEGGKETQYF. In DNA, the CDR3 is TGTGCCAGCAGCTTAGCGGGGGAGGGGGGAAAAGAGACCCAGTACTTC.

The chain uses TRBV6-6 and TRBJ2-7; weak D call: TRBD2 (5 bases). V lost 0 bases, J lost 3 bases, and 6 bases lay in between. The CDR3 covers 13 residues. Germline-derived CDR1 and CDR2 are MNHNY and SVGAGI (reference sequence). Here the CDR3 reads CASSYSTNYEQYF. The DNA of the CDR3 is TGTGCCAGCAGTTACTCGACTAACTACGAGCAGTACTTC.

A word on this clonotype: This may come from a read error, since a much larger clone is one base off. This sequence joins TRBV27 and TRBJ1-1; D gene uncertain. Germline CDR1 and CDR2: MNHEY and SMNVEV (reference sequence). The CDR3 totals 17 residues. The CDR3, as DNA: TGTGCCAGCAGTTTATCAAAGAGTAGACATTCGAACACTGGAGCTTTCTTT. Amino acid sequence: CASSLSKSRHSNTGAFF.

V and J are TRBV12-5 and TRBJ2-1; D may be TRBD2 (6 bases). The V gene's germline CDR1 is LGHNT and CDR2 FRNRAP. The CDR3 consists of 16 residues. Trimming pared 5 bases from V and 3 bases from J, leaving 17 bases between. The CDR3 here is CASGPPGSGDYNEQFF. The CDR3 region has the DNA TGTGCTAGTGGTCCTCCAGGTAGCGGTGACTACAATGAGCAGTTCTTC. Full variable domain (remainder filled in from reference TRBV12-5 and TRBJ2-1): DARVTQTPRHKVTEMGQEVTMRCQPILGHNTVFWYRQTMMQGLELLAYFRNRAPLDDSGMPKDRFSAEMPDATLATLKIQPSEPRDSAVYFCASGPPGSGDYNEQFFGPGTRLTVL.

In its sample, this clonotype was seen a few times. The V gene is TRBV20-1, the J gene TRBJ2-7; the D gene could be TRBD1 or TRBD2 (5 bases each). Trimming pared 6 bases from V and 2 bases from J, leaving 17 bases between. Germline V CDR1 and CDR2: DFQATT, SNEGSKA (reference sequence). The CDR3 covers 14 residues. The CDR3 DNA follows: TGCAGTGCGATTCCCGGGACGGCCACCTACGAGCAGTACTTC. As protein: CSAIPGTATYEQYF.

The chain joins TRBV5-1 to TRBJ2-3; maybe TRBD1 (5 bases). Germline assignment: CDR1 SGHRS and CDR2 YFSETQ. CDR3 length equals 16 residues. The V end lost 0 bases, the J end lost 2 bases, and 13 bases lay between the germline ends. The CDR3 loop is CASSLDRRLPTDTQYF. For the CDR3, the DNA is TGCGCCAGCAGCTTGGACAGGCGACTCCCCACAGATACGCAGTATTTT.

J is TRBJ2-3 and V is TRBV7-7; 7 nucleotides align to TRBD1. CDR3 length: 18 residues. V trimming: 5 bases; J trimming: 4 bases; junction bases outside the gene matches: 18. CDR1 is SSHAT, CDR2 FNYEAQ, per germline (reference sequence). Written as DNA, the CDR3 is TGTGCCAGCAGCCCCCGGATGGCCGGGACAGCTGCCCCAGATACGCAGTATTTT. Encoded protein: CASSPRMAGTAAPDTQYF.

The rearrangement joins TRBV28 to TRBJ1-1, with D hard to call. The V and J ends lost 5 bases and 4 bases respectively, with 14 bases between them. The germline gives CDR1 MDHEN, CDR2 SYDVKM. This CDR3 is built from 14 residues. CDR3 nucleotide sequence: TGTGCCAGCAGTCCCCCGCATAGAGTCACTGAAGCTTTCTTT. This gives the protein CASSPPHRVTEAFF.

V gene TRBV7-2 combines with J gene TRBJ2-1, with D perhaps matching TRBD1 (6 bases). Per germline, CDR1 SGHTA and CDR2 FQGNSA. V dropped 5 bases and J dropped 10 bases, with 12 bases sitting between them. The CDR3 extends over 12 amino acids. This chain's CDR3 is CASSRIRGEQFF. CDR3 nucleotides: TGTGCCAGCAGCCGGATCAGGGGCGAGCAGTTCTTC.